The 20 T cell receptor beta chains reported below all come from one sample, sequenced in a study of a mutant IDH1 vaccine in newly diagnosed glioma. Measured with immunoSEQ multiplex PCR; TCRdb has only the in-frame clones, and not every one. The sample records about 38,000 clones, approximately 92% being singletons. Noted time point: baseline, week 1 (first vaccination visit). The sample's treatment: pre-vaccination baseline after standard-of-care therapy. The material sequenced was PBMCs, taken from a glioma patient treated with radiotherapy, temozolomide or both. The receptors shown here come from a man between 18 and 35 years old with glioma.

V and J are TRBV9 and TRBJ2-5; no clear D. Germline V gene lookup returns CDR1 SGDLS and CDR2 YYNGEE. CDR3 length: 12 amino acids. The V end was cut by 3 bases, the J end by 2 bases, with 5 bases between. Here the CDR3 reads CASSASQETQYF. DNA of the CDR3: TGTGCCAGCAGCGCCTCTCAAGAGACCCAGTACTTC.

V and J are TRBV30 and TRBJ1-1; D is unresolved. Trimming took 6 bases from V and 1 from J, leaving 12 bases between them. This CDR3 has 13 amino acids. From germline, CDR1 is GTSNPN and CDR2 SVGIG (reference sequence). The CDR3 coding sequence is TGTGCCTGTCGGCACACTCCGAACACTGAAGCTTTCTTT. Translation gives CACRHTPNTEAFF. The full variable domain, in which reference TRBV30 and TRBJ1-1 provide the parts outside the CDR3, is SQTIHQWPATLVQPVGSPLSLECTVEGTSNPNLYWYRQAAGRGLQLLFYSVGIGQISSEVPQNLSASRPQDRQFILSSKKLLLSDSGFYLCACRHTPNTEAFFGQGTRLTVV.

This chain links TRBV7-9 with TRBJ1-1; maybe TRBD1 (5 bases). Germline CDR1 reads SEHNR; CDR2 reads FQNEAQ (reference sequence). The CDR3 loop spans 13 amino acids. Trimming took 5 bases from V and 4 from J, leaving 11 bases between them. The CDR3 nucleotides read TGTGCCAGCAGCCTCGGGACGGGCACTGAAGCTTTCTTT. It specifies CASSLGTGTEAFF.

The chain carries TRBV4-3 and TRBJ2-3, with TRBD2 matching over 8 bases. The length of the CDR3 is 16 residues. The J segment lost 1 base and the V segment lost 3 bases, leaving 6 bases of the junction unmatched. Germline CDR1 LGHNA, CDR2 YSLEER. The CDR3 reads CASSHQAGEGTDTQYF. CDR3 nucleotide sequence: TGCGCCAGCAGCCACCAAGCGGGAGAGGGCACAGATACGCAGTATTTT.

V is TRBV7-2 and J is TRBJ1-1; a possible D gene is TRBD1 (5 bases). V was pared by 3 bases and J by 6 bases, with 8 bases between. Germline CDR1 is SGHTA and CDR2 is FQGNSA. This CDR3 is built from 12 residues. CDR3: CASSFGGSEAFF. The DNA for the CDR3 is TGTGCCAGCAGCTTCGGGGGTTCTGAAGCTTTCTTT.

The chain recombines TRBV18 with TRBJ2-1, with D tentatively TRBD2 (6 bases). This CDR3 has 15 amino acids. Per the germline V gene, CDR1 is KGHSH and CDR2 is LQKENI. Trimming cost V 6 bases and J 0 bases, with 12 bases left between them. CDR3 protein: CASSAGLSSYNEQFF. The CDR3 nucleotides read TGTGCCAGCTCTGCGGGACTCAGCTCCTACAATGAGCAGTTCTTC.

The chain links TRBV6-6 to TRBJ1-3, with D possibly matching TRBD1 (6 bases). With 8 bases removed from V and 4 bases from J, the gap between germline ends came to 21 bases. Germline assignment: CDR1 MNHNY and CDR2 SVGAGI (reference sequence). The CDR3 extends over 16 amino acids. In DNA form, the CDR3 reads TGTGCCAGCCTTAAAGCCCGGACAGTTTTGGGAAACACCATATATTTT. It translates to CASLKARTVLGNTIYF.

Only one count was recorded for this clone. The gene calls are TRBV20-1 and TRBJ1-2; D not resolved. Germline CDR1 reads DFQATT; CDR2 reads SNEGSKA (reference sequence). The CDR3 totals 11 residues. V was cut by 5 bases and J by 2 bases, with 6 bases left in between. CDR3 bases: TGCAGTGCTGCATCAAACTATGGCTACACCTTC. This sequence encodes CSAASNYGYTF.

V gene TRBV9 combines with J gene TRBJ2-5, with 8 bases fitting TRBD1. Unmatched junction bases numbered 6, after V lost 0 bases and J lost 5 bases. Germline assignment: CDR1 SGDLS and CDR2 YYNGEE. The CDR3 spans 15 residues. The CDR3 nucleotides read TGTGCCAGCAGCGTAGGGGGCAGGGGGCACGAGACCCAGTACTTC. Translated, it gives CASSVGGRGHETQYF.

The V gene is TRBV5-5, the J gene TRBJ2-4; D is ambiguous. Trimming took off 4 bases at V and 0 bases at J, with 11 bases between the two ends. The CDR3 has 15 amino acids. Germline-derived CDR1 and CDR2 are SGHKS and YYEKEE (reference sequence). CDR3 protein: CASSPGRLAKNIQYF. In nucleotides, the CDR3 is TGTGCCAGCAGCCCCGGCAGACTAGCCAAAAACATTCAGTACTTC.

The chain recombines TRBV19 with TRBJ2-3; 11 bases agree with TRBD2. This CDR3 is 14 amino acids long. Germline V gene lookup returns CDR1 LNHDA and CDR2 SQIVND (reference sequence). Losses at the gene ends were 8 bases for V and 2 bases for J; bases not matched to a gene: 3. The chain's CDR3 is CASGTSGATDTQYF. DNA of the CDR3: TGTGCCAGTGGGACTAGCGGAGCCACAGATACGCAGTATTTT. Filled out from reference TRBV19 and TRBJ2-3, the complete variable domain reads DGGITQSPKYLFRKEGQNVTLSCEQNLNHDAMYWYRQDPGQGLRLIYYSQIVNDFQKGDIAEGYSVSREKKESFPLTVTSAQKNPTAFYLCASGTSGATDTQYFGPGTRLTVL.

V gene TRBV7-2 combines with J gene TRBJ2-7; tentative D call: TRBD2 (6 bases). Germline values: CDR1 SGHTA, CDR2 FQGNSA. The CDR3 consists of 16 residues. V was pared by 5 bases and J by 2 bases, with 19 bases between. The CDR3 DNA is TGTGCCAGCAGCCCCGCGGTACTCGGGGGTCCCTACGAGCAGTACTTC. It specifies CASSPAVLGGPYEQYF.

The rearrangement uses TRBV7-2 and TRBJ2-7; the match to TRBD1 covers 10 bases. Germline CDR1 is SGHTA and CDR2 is FQGNSA. V lost 5 bases and J lost 2; bases outside the gene matches: 6. CDR3 size: 15 residues. The CDR3 DNA sequence: TGTGCCAGCAGCCCGAGGACAGGGGGGACCTACGAGCAGTACTTC. Translation: CASSPRTGGTYEQYF.

The chain recombines TRBV29-1 with TRBJ1-2; 9 nucleotides match TRBD1. The CDR3 runs 14 residues. Germline assignment: CDR1 SQVTM and CDR2 ANQGSEA. The trim removed 7 bases at V and 8 bases at J, leaving 14 bases unmatched. CDR3 sequence reads: CSATEGQGVGGYTF. CDR3 in DNA: TGCAGCGCTACAGAGGGACAGGGCGTAGGAGGCTACACCTTC. Filled out from reference TRBV29-1 and TRBJ1-2, the complete variable domain reads SAVISQKPSRDICQRGTSLTIQCQVDSQVTMMFWYRQQPGQSLTLIATANQGSEATYESGFVIDKFPISRPNLTFSTLTVSNMSPEDSSIYLCSATEGQGVGGYTFGSGTRLTVV.

The chain links TRBV12-5 to TRBJ1-1; tentatively, D is TRBD1 (5 bases). Germline CDR1 LGHNT, CDR2 FRNRAP. CDR3 length: 18 residues. The V gene lost 1 base and the J gene lost 0 bases, with 18 bases spanning the gap. The CDR3 region has the DNA TGTGCTAGTGGTTTGGGAAGGGACCGCGGCGGGATGAACACTGAAGCTTTCTTT. Translating it yields CASGLGRDRGGMNTEAFF.

The chain couples TRBV12-5 to TRBJ1-1; no clear D. V lost 2 bases to trimming and J lost 5 bases, with 9 bases between them. Germline CDR1 LGHNT, CDR2 FRNRAP. The CDR3 has 13 amino acids. CDR3 DNA: TGTGCTAGTGGTTTGTCCTTTCAAACTGAAGCTTTCTTT. The encoded protein is CASGLSFQTEAFF. Full variable domain (missing parts from reference TRBV12-5 and TRBJ1-1): DARVTQTPRHKVTEMGQEVTMRCQPILGHNTVFWYRQTMMQGLELLAYFRNRAPLDDSGMPKDRFSAEMPDATLATLKIQPSEPRDSAVYFCASGLSFQTEAFFGQGTRLTVV.

The chain recombines TRBV27 with TRBJ1-5; D ambiguous. The V end was cut by 7 bases, the J end by 2 bases, with 15 bases between. The V gene's germline CDR1 is MNHEY and CDR2 SMNVEV (reference sequence). The CDR3 totals 15 residues. The chain's CDR3 is CASMIRPAGNQPQHF. CDR3 in DNA: TGTGCCAGCATGATTCGGCCCGCGGGCAATCAGCCCCAGCATTTT.

The chain uses TRBV5-1 and TRBJ2-1; D not certain. With 2 bases removed from V and 0 bases from J, the gap between germline ends came to 9 bases. The CDR3 extends over 15 amino acids. The germline gives CDR1 SGHRS, CDR2 YFSETQ. The DNA of the CDR3 is TGCGCCAGCAGCTTCGACCAGAGCTCCTACAATGAGCAGTTCTTC. Residues: CASSFDQSSYNEQFF.

The rearrangement uses TRBV7-6 and TRBJ1-4; TRBD1 agrees at 9 bases. CDR3 length: 15 residues. Germline CDR1 and CDR2: SGHVS and FNYEAQ. J was trimmed by 8 bases and V by 5 bases; bases with no gene match: 9. The CDR3 DNA reads as TGTGCCAGCAGCCCTAACAGGGGGCGCGGGGAAAAACTGTTTTTT. Protein sequence: CASSPNRGRGEKLFF.

The chain uses TRBV27 and TRBJ2-7; TRBD1 or TRBD2 may be the D gene (5 bases each). This CDR3 has 15 residues. Germline-derived CDR1 and CDR2 are MNHEY and SMNVEV (reference sequence). V dropped 0 bases and J dropped 3 bases, with 12 bases sitting between them. DNA for the CDR3: TGTGCCAGCAGTTTATCCCGGGACGGGTACTACGAGCAGTACTTC. It translates to CASSLSRDGYYEQYF.